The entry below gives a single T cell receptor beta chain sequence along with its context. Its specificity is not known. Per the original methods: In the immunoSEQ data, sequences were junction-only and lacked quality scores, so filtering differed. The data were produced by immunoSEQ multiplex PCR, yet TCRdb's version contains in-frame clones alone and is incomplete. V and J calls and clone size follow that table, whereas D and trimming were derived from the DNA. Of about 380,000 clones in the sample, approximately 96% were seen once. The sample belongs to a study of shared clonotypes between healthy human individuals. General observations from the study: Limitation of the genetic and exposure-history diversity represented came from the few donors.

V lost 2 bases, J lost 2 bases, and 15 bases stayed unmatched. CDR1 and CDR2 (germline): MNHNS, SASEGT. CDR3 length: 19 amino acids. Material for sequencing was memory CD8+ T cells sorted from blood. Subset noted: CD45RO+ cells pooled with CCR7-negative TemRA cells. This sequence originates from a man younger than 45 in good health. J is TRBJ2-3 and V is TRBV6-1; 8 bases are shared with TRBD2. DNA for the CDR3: TGTGCCAGCAGTGAACCAAGACTAGCGCAGAATCGAATCACAGATACGCAGTATTTT. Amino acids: CASSEPRLAQNRITDTQYF.